This is a list of T cell receptor beta chains from one sample in a study of control samples from healthy donors and cancer patients. Sequenced by immunoSEQ multiplex PCR; TCRdb stores in-frame clones only, minus some. Here the sample spans more than 140,000 clones, 85% to 95% being singletons. The sequenced sample consisted of blood. The receptors derive from a man between 35 and 55 years old in good health. CDR3s include the opening cysteine and the closing phenylalanine or tryptophan. A D gene is named only where the DNA matches it firmly. Clone size is shown for a subset of rows, as once, few, many or a class of expanded clone.

. TRBJ1-4 TRBD1 TRBV28 CASSQDRVWGATNEKLFF TGTGCCAGCAGTCAAGACAGGGTGTGGGGCGCAACTAATGAAAAACTGTTTTTT
. TRBJ2-2 TRBD2 TRBV7-2 CASSPLAGGDTGELFF TGTGCCAGCAGCCCTCTAGCGGGGGGGGACACCGGGGAGCTGTTTTTT
. TRBJ1-5 . TRBV11-2 CASSLVRSGRGNQPQHF TGTGCCAGCAGCTTAGTTAGGTCCGGACGGGGCAATCAGCCCCAGCATTTT
once TRBJ2-3 TRBD2 TRBV9 CASSVGGGGPGRDTQYF TGTGCCAGCAGCGTAGGGGGCGGGGGACCGGGCAGGGATACGCAGTATTTT
. TRBJ1-2 . TRBV7-9 CASSLRGLGYTF TGTGCCAGCAGCTTAAGAGGGCTGGGCTACACCTTC
. TRBJ2-3 . TRBV9 CASSGDIQGMGTDTQYF TGTGCCAGCAGCGGAGACATACAGGGTATGGGCACAGATACGCAGTATTTT
. TRBJ1-6 . TRBV4-3 CASSQKIGRDYNSPLHF TGCGCCAGCAGCCAGAAAATCGGCAGGGACTATAATTCACCCCTCCACTTT
. TRBJ1-1 . TRBV11-2 CASSLGHGTLNTEAFF TGTGCCAGCAGCTTGGGTCACGGGACACTGAACACTGAAGCTTTCTTT
. TRBJ1-5 . TRBV4-1 CASSQVGNQPQHF TGCGCCAGCAGCCAAGTTGGGAATCAGCCCCAGCATTTT
once TRBJ1-3 TRBD1 TRBV18 CASSPGQGVSGNTIYF TGTGCCAGCTCACCCGGACAGGGGGTATCTGGAAACACCATATATTTT
once TRBJ2-1 TRBD2 TRBV10-3 CAIKGTSGGNEQFF TGTGCCATCAAAGGGACTAGCGGAGGCAATGAGCAGTTCTTC
. TRBJ2-1 . TRBV6-4 CASSGGSSYNEQFF TGTGCCAGCAGTGGGGGTAGCTCCTACAATGAGCAGTTCTTC
. TRBJ2-1 . TRBV7-3 CASSADYYNEQFF TGTGCCAGCAGCGCGGACTACTACAATGAGCAGTTCTTC
. TRBJ1-2 . TRBV6-2/TRBV6-3 CASSLPWGNYGYTF TGTGCCAGCAGCCTACCTTGGGGGAACTATGGCTACACCTTC